The T cell receptor (beta chain) described here comes from a study of CD8+CD57+ T cells in acquired aplastic anemia (dated by TCRdb to 2016 to 2018). Looking at the study overall: Extracted DNA from sorted CD4+ and CD8+ cells averaged around 3.4 ug, ranging from 0.2 to 27.4 ug. CD8+CD57+ expansion was defined as a frequency above the mean frequency observed in healthy subjects. What the work shows at the level of the full study, not this receptor alone: Roughly 30 CD8+ CDR3 sequences were found to be shared between patients and controls, but these sequences appeared to be highly expressed in patients and within the immunodominant clones of the patients. No significant difference in CD8+ Simpson's diversity was found between patients and healthy controls (P=0.060).

Genomic DNA served as template for TCR beta VDJ combination and CDR3 sequence profiling. An Illumina HiSeq 2000 was used for TCR repertoire sequencing. From the authors' description of their analysis: TRBV/TRBJ rearrangement plots, CDR3 size and DJ length profiles, and Simpson's diversity index were used to assess repertoires. The most abundant DNA sequence in the deep sequencing data was defined as the immunodominant clone. CDR3 amino acid sequences were screened for sharing across subjects and were compared with published repertoires and the VDJdb database. The public reads were reanalyzed by TCRdb: fastp trimming at Q25, MiXCR alignment, in-frame beta chains only. When rows share a CDR3 protein, they turn into one entry using the most common DNA and genes. The V and J calls were not made by the authors but by TCRdb's processing. A total of about 95,000 distinct CDR3 sequences appear in this sample, 55% to 70% of them only once. The ten largest clones represent about 60% of the sample.

A note on this clonotype: Its antigen is still unknown. No base-level quality is on record; no much larger clone is a single base apart.

V drops 5 bases and J drops 7 bases, leaving 12 bases in between. The CDR3 runs 13 amino acids, cysteine and phenylalanine included. Just CDR3 DNA is preserved here, 39 bases in frame from base 1. CDR1 and CDR2, looked up from the germline V gene (reference sequence), are LNHDA and SQIVND. Patients chosen for sequencing had shown expansion of CD8+CD57+ cells by flow cytometry. Severe acquired aplastic anemia was diagnosed in all patients according to International Study of Aplastic Anemia and Agranulocytosis and Camitta criteria. Patients had received no therapy at the time of blood sampling. In this study, sorted CD4+ and CD8+ T cells from the blood of healthy subjects and of severe aplastic anemia patients had their TCR repertoires deep-sequenced. Patients were enrolled under clinicaltrials.gov protocols 00001620, 01623167, 00001397, 00071045, 00081523 and 00961064 in the USA. Ficoll-Paque density gradient centrifugation was used to isolate peripheral blood mononuclear cells. CD4+ and CD8+ T cells were sorted by FACS or magnetic beads before DNA extraction.

Source material: sorted CD4+, CD8+, or CD8+CD57+ T cells (not recorded which) from PBMCs. This sequence was found in a human donor with aplastic anemia. The chain was built from TRBV19 and TRBJ1-3; matching of 5 bases hints at TRBD1 as the D gene. The CDR3 sequence is CASSRGGGNTIYF. The base sequence is TGTGCCAGTAGTCGCGGGGGAGGGAACACCATATATTTT.